These T cell receptor beta chains were read from a single sample in a study of Tregs in tolerant kidney transplant recipients. The data were produced by immunoSEQ multiplex PCR, yet TCRdb's version contains in-frame clones alone and is incomplete. The sample has 50,000 to 65,000 clones, more than 70% seen once. The sample consisted of CD4+ T cells from blood (PBMCs), taken 6 months after the transplant. The receptors stem from a human patient who received a combined kidney and bone marrow transplant. Part of the T cells may come from the graft donor. Both conserved end residues are part of each CDR3. Fields, in order: D gene, CDR3 length, clone size, V gene, J gene, CDR3 protein, CDR3 DNA. The D gene is left open where the match is weak. Size is stated for part of the rows, as once, few or many counts, or as a class when the clone is expanded.

D gene: -
CDR3 length: 16
clone size: -
V gene: TRBV7-8
J gene: TRBJ2-7
CDR3 protein: CASSFRGGERRYEQYF
CDR3 DNA: TGTGCCAGCAGCTTTAGGGGGGGGGAGCGACGCTACGAGCAGTACTTC

D gene: TRBD1
CDR3 length: 13
clone size: -
V gene: TRBV5-1
J gene: TRBJ1-2
CDR3 protein: CASSLGQGDGYTF
CDR3 DNA: TGCGCCAGCAGCTTGGGGCAGGGGGATGGCTACACCTTC

D gene: -
CDR3 length: 15
clone size: few
V gene: TRBV7-9
J gene: TRBJ2-5
CDR3 protein: CASSFQRGIQETQYF
CDR3 DNA: TGTGCCAGCAGCTTCCAACGGGGGATACAAGAGACCCAGTACTTC

D gene: TRBD1
CDR3 length: 13
clone size: -
V gene: TRBV5-1
J gene: TRBJ1-2
CDR3 protein: CASSGTGAYGYTF
CDR3 DNA: TGCGCCAGCAGCGGGACAGGGGCCTATGGCTACACCTTC

D gene: -
CDR3 length: 14
clone size: -
V gene: TRBV5-1
J gene: TRBJ2-7
CDR3 protein: CASSLGGSSYEQYF
CDR3 DNA: TGCGCCAGCAGCTTGGGAGGTAGCTCCTACGAGCAGTACTTC

D gene: TRBD2
CDR3 length: 14
clone size: -
V gene: TRBV5-4
J gene: TRBJ2-5
CDR3 protein: CASSLAGAQETQYF
CDR3 DNA: TGTGCCAGCTCATTAGCGGGGGCCCAAGAGACCCAGTACTTC

D gene: -
CDR3 length: 14
clone size: -
V gene: TRBV5-1
J gene: TRBJ2-1
CDR3 protein: CASSLGQSYNEQFF
CDR3 DNA: TGCGCCAGCAGCTTGGGACAGAGCTACAATGAGCAGTTCTTC

D gene: -
CDR3 length: 15
clone size: -
V gene: TRBV11-3
J gene: TRBJ1-4
CDR3 protein: CASSLGRATNEKLFF
CDR3 DNA: TGTGCCAGCAGCTTAGGGAGAGCAACTAATGAAAAACTGTTTTTT

D gene: TRBD1
CDR3 length: 13
clone size: -
V gene: TRBV29-1
J gene: TRBJ1-4
CDR3 protein: CSAFGTGNEKLFF
CDR3 DNA: TGCAGCGCGTTCGGGACAGGGAATGAAAAACTGTTTTTT

D gene: TRBD1
CDR3 length: 15
clone size: once
V gene: TRBV4-1
J gene: TRBJ1-6
CDR3 protein: CASSQVAAGGSPLHF
CDR3 DNA: TGCGCCAGCAGCCAAGTCGCGGCAGGGGGTTCACCCCTCCACTTT

D gene: -
CDR3 length: 15
clone size: -
V gene: TRBV11-3
J gene: TRBJ2-3
CDR3 protein: CASSLAGVVTDTQYF
CDR3 DNA: TGTGCCAGCAGCTTAGCGGGAGTGGTGACAGATACGCAGTATTTT

D gene: -
CDR3 length: 13
clone size: -
V gene: TRBV5-6
J gene: TRBJ1-2
CDR3 protein: CASSLRGSYGYTF
CDR3 DNA: TGTGCCAGCAGTCTCAGGGGATCCTATGGCTACACCTTC

D gene: TRBD1
CDR3 length: 15
clone size: -
V gene: TRBV2
J gene: TRBJ1-2
CDR3 protein: CASSTHPGQGFGYTF
CDR3 DNA: TGTGCCAGCAGTACCCACCCGGGACAGGGGTTCGGCTACACCTTC

D gene: -
CDR3 length: 12
clone size: -
V gene: TRBV2
J gene: TRBJ1-2
CDR3 protein: CASNQEVPGYTF
CDR3 DNA: TGTGCCAGCAACCAGGAGGTTCCTGGCTACACCTTC

D gene: TRBD2
CDR3 length: 17
clone size: -
V gene: TRBV27
J gene: TRBJ2-3
CDR3 protein: CASSRGLAGGLADTQYF
CDR3 DNA: TGTGCCAGCAGTCGCGGACTAGCGGGGGGTCTCGCAGATACGCAGTATTTT

D gene: TRBD1
CDR3 length: 14
clone size: -
V gene: TRBV7-9
J gene: TRBJ1-3
CDR3 protein: CASSRTGAGNTIYF
CDR3 DNA: TGTGCCAGCAGCCGAACAGGGGCTGGAAACACCATATATTTT

D gene: -
CDR3 length: 15
clone size: -
V gene: TRBV10-3
J gene: TRBJ2-1
CDR3 protein: CAISESTGGANEQFF
CDR3 DNA: TGTGCCATCAGTGAGTCAACTGGAGGGGCAAATGAGCAGTTCTTC

D gene: -
CDR3 length: 18
clone size: -
V gene: TRBV5-6
J gene: TRBJ2-2
CDR3 protein: CASSFQLGQLGNTGELFF
CDR3 DNA: TGTGCCAGCAGCTTTCAGTTAGGACAGCTCGGGAACACCGGGGAGCTGTTTTTT

D gene: -
CDR3 length: 15
clone size: -
V gene: TRBV7-2
J gene: TRBJ2-7
CDR3 protein: CASSLAVSQYYEQYF
CDR3 DNA: TGTGCCAGCAGCTTAGCAGTGAGCCAATACTACGAGCAGTACTTC

D gene: TRBD1
CDR3 length: 15
clone size: -
V gene: TRBV11-2
J gene: TRBJ2-1
CDR3 protein: CASSPDRDAYNEQFF
CDR3 DNA: TGTGCCAGCAGCCCGGACAGGGACGCCTACAATGAGCAGTTCTTC

D gene: TRBD1
CDR3 length: 15
clone size: -
V gene: TRBV6-1
J gene: TRBJ2-3
CDR3 protein: CASRARDRVPDTQYF
CDR3 DNA: TGTGCCAGCAGGGCCCGGGACAGGGTTCCAGATACGCAGTATTTT

D gene: TRBD1
CDR3 length: 17
clone size: -
V gene: TRBV5-1
J gene: TRBJ2-6
CDR3 protein: CASSWDRGLSGANVLTF
CDR3 DNA: TGCGCCAGCAGCTGGGACAGGGGGCTTTCTGGGGCCAACGTCCTGACTTTC

D gene: TRBD1
CDR3 length: 18
clone size: -
V gene: TRBV11-2
J gene: TRBJ2-7
CDR3 protein: CASSSENVWTGWTYEQYF
CDR3 DNA: TGTGCCAGCAGCTCCGAAAATGTCTGGACAGGCTGGACCTACGAGCAGTACTTC

D gene: TRBD2
CDR3 length: 15
clone size: -
V gene: TRBV30
J gene: TRBJ2-1
CDR3 protein: CAWSIDSGRAGEQFF
CDR3 DNA: TGTGCCTGGAGTATTGATAGCGGGAGGGCCGGTGAGCAGTTCTTC

D gene: -
CDR3 length: 12
clone size: -
V gene: TRBV30
J gene: TRBJ1-2
CDR3 protein: CAWSPPPYGYTF
CDR3 DNA: TGTGCCTGGAGTCCTCCTCCCTATGGCTACACCTTC

D gene: TRBD2
CDR3 length: 17
clone size: -
V gene: TRBV4-2
J gene: TRBJ2-3
CDR3 protein: CASSQGTSGRHTDTQYF
CDR3 DNA: TGTGCCAGCAGCCAAGGGACTAGCGGTAGACACACAGATACGCAGTATTTT

D gene: -
CDR3 length: 13
clone size: -
V gene: TRBV6-5
J gene: TRBJ2-7
CDR3 protein: CASSRDRYYEQYF
CDR3 DNA: TGTGCCAGCAGTCGAGACAGGTACTACGAGCAGTACTTC

D gene: -
CDR3 length: 16
clone size: few
V gene: TRBV7-2
J gene: TRBJ2-1
CDR3 protein: CASSSRRASTYNEQFF
CDR3 DNA: TGTGCCAGCAGCTCCCGGAGGGCAAGTACCTACAATGAGCAGTTCTTC

D gene: -
CDR3 length: 12
clone size: -
V gene: TRBV5-1
J gene: TRBJ2-2
CDR3 protein: CASSSPSGELFF
CDR3 DNA: TGCGCCAGCAGCTCCCCCTCCGGGGAGCTGTTTTTT

D gene: TRBD1
CDR3 length: 14
clone size: -
V gene: TRBV27
J gene: TRBJ1-1
CDR3 protein: CASSSTGTGKEAFF
CDR3 DNA: TGTGCCAGCAGTTCAACCGGGACAGGGAAAGAAGCTTTCTTT

D gene: TRBD1
CDR3 length: 12
clone size: -
V gene: TRBV19
J gene: TRBJ1-2
CDR3 protein: CASTGGGYGYTF
CDR3 DNA: TGTGCCAGTACAGGGGGCGGCTATGGCTACACCTTC

D gene: TRBD1
CDR3 length: 15
clone size: -
V gene: TRBV18
J gene: TRBJ2-7
CDR3 protein: CASSPPGTGGGEQYF
CDR3 DNA: TGTGCCAGCTCCCCACCCGGGACAGGGGGGGGAGAGCAGTACTTC

D gene: TRBD2
CDR3 length: 16
clone size: -
V gene: TRBV5-4
J gene: TRBJ2-3
CDR3 protein: CASSFPSGGKTDTQYF
CDR3 DNA: TGTGCCAGCAGCTTTCCTAGCGGGGGTAAGACAGATACGCAGTATTTT

D gene: TRBD2
CDR3 length: 16
clone size: -
V gene: TRBV11-3
J gene: TRBJ2-1
CDR3 protein: CASSPLFGGSFNEQFF
CDR3 DNA: TGTGCCAGCAGCCCCCTATTTGGCGGGAGTTTCAATGAGCAGTTCTTC

D gene: TRBD2
CDR3 length: 15
clone size: -
V gene: TRBV5-1
J gene: TRBJ2-1
CDR3 protein: CASSLLSGAYNEQFF
CDR3 DNA: TGCGCCAGCAGCTTGTTGAGCGGGGCCTACAATGAGCAGTTCTTC

D gene: TRBD1
CDR3 length: 15
clone size: -
V gene: TRBV19
J gene: TRBJ2-7
CDR3 protein: CASSPAGTGGYEQYF
CDR3 DNA: TGTGCCAGTAGTCCAGCCGGGACAGGGGGCTACGAGCAGTACTTC

D gene: -
CDR3 length: 12
clone size: -
V gene: TRBV29-1
J gene: TRBJ2-1
CDR3 protein: CSVGEVGNEQFF
CDR3 DNA: TGCAGCGTTGGCGAAGTCGGCAATGAGCAGTTCTTC

D gene: TRBD2
CDR3 length: 15
clone size: -
V gene: TRBV4-2
J gene: TRBJ2-3
CDR3 protein: CASSQRTSDTDTQYF
CDR3 DNA: TGTGCCAGCAGCCAAAGGACTAGCGACACAGATACGCAGTATTTT

D gene: TRBD1
CDR3 length: 17
clone size: -
V gene: TRBV5-1
J gene: TRBJ1-5
CDR3 protein: CASSPRFGQGGSEPQHF
CDR3 DNA: TGCGCCAGCAGCCCCCGTTTTGGACAGGGGGGATCAGAGCCCCAGCATTTT

D gene: -
CDR3 length: 15
clone size: -
V gene: TRBV5-1
J gene: TRBJ2-5
CDR3 protein: CASSANTGSGETQYF
CDR3 DNA: TGCGCCAGCAGCGCAAACACAGGGTCGGGGGAGACCCAGTACTTC

D gene: TRBD2
CDR3 length: 17
clone size: -
V gene: TRBV27
J gene: TRBJ2-1
CDR3 protein: CASSSSQRGGFYNEQFF
CDR3 DNA: TGTGCCAGCAGTTCATCCCAGCGGGGGGGCTTCTACAATGAGCAGTTCTTC

D gene: -
CDR3 length: 16
clone size: -
V gene: TRBV5-1
J gene: TRBJ2-1
CDR3 protein: CASSTPETGVVNEQFF
CDR3 DNA: TGCGCCAGCAGTACTCCGGAGACGGGAGTCGTTAATGAGCAGTTCTTC

D gene: TRBD2
CDR3 length: 18
clone size: -
V gene: TRBV5-1
J gene: TRBJ2-3
CDR3 protein: CASSLDNRQREGTDTQYF
CDR3 DNA: TGCGCCAGCAGCTTGGACAACAGGCAGCGGGAAGGCACAGATACGCAGTATTTT

D gene: TRBD2
CDR3 length: 15
clone size: -
V gene: TRBV11-2
J gene: TRBJ2-1
CDR3 protein: CASRQGLAGDPGQFF
CDR3 DNA: TGTGCCAGCAGACAGGGACTAGCGGGGGATCCCGGGCAGTTCTTC

D gene: -
CDR3 length: 14
clone size: -
V gene: TRBV18
J gene: TRBJ1-1
CDR3 protein: CASSPRSGDTEAFF
CDR3 DNA: TGTGCCAGCTCACCTCGATCGGGGGACACTGAAGCTTTCTTT

D gene: TRBD2
CDR3 length: 15
clone size: -
V gene: TRBV7-2
J gene: TRBJ2-1
CDR3 protein: CASSPYGGGPYEQFF
CDR3 DNA: TGTGCCAGCAGCCCCTACGGGGGGGGCCCCTATGAGCAGTTCTTC

D gene: -
CDR3 length: 15
clone size: -
V gene: TRBV6-5
J gene: TRBJ2-7
CDR3 protein: CASSLKDLAIYEQYF
CDR3 DNA: TGTGCCAGCAGCTTAAAGGACTTAGCGATCTACGAGCAGTACTTC

D gene: -
CDR3 length: 16
clone size: -
V gene: TRBV11-3
J gene: TRBJ2-1
CDR3 protein: CASSLGLARTYNEQFF
CDR3 DNA: TGTGCCAGCAGCTTAGGGCTAGCGAGGACCTACAATGAGCAGTTCTTC

D gene: -
CDR3 length: 15
clone size: once
V gene: TRBV21-1
J gene: TRBJ2-3
CDR3 protein: CASRIGSLTADTQYF
CDR3 DNA: TGTGCCAGCAGAATTGGCAGCCTAACAGCAGATACGCAGTATTTT

D gene: TRBD2
CDR3 length: 18
clone size: -
V gene: TRBV7-8
J gene: TRBJ2-7
CDR3 protein: CASSPKGLAGGKEYEQYF
CDR3 DNA: TGTGCCAGCAGCCCGAAGGGACTAGCGGGAGGGAAAGAATACGAGCAGTACTTC

D gene: -
CDR3 length: 13
clone size: -
V gene: TRBV6-5
J gene: TRBJ1-1
CDR3 protein: CASSYGRDTEAFF
CDR3 DNA: TGTGCCAGCAGTTATGGCAGGGACACTGAAGCTTTCTTT

D gene: -
CDR3 length: 11
clone size: -
V gene: TRBV20-1
J gene: TRBJ1-2
CDR3 protein: CSASNREVYTF
CDR3 DNA: TGCAGTGCTAGCAATAGGGAGGTCTACACCTTC

D gene: -
CDR3 length: 16
clone size: -
V gene: TRBV9
J gene: TRBJ2-3
CDR3 protein: CASSVDGGRVTDTQYF
CDR3 DNA: TGTGCCAGCAGCGTAGATGGGGGCAGGGTGACAGATACGCAGTATTTT

D gene: -
CDR3 length: 15
clone size: -
V gene: TRBV7-6
J gene: TRBJ1-4
CDR3 protein: CASSTLTGSDEKLFF
CDR3 DNA: TGTGCCAGCAGCACCTTGACAGGCTCTGATGAAAAACTGTTTTTT

D gene: -
CDR3 length: 18
clone size: -
V gene: TRBV18
J gene: TRBJ2-2
CDR3 protein: CASSPRRSGYANTGGLFF
CDR3 DNA: TGTGCCAGCTCACCACGAAGGAGCGGCTACGCGAACACCGGGGGGCTGTTTTTT

D gene: -
CDR3 length: 11
clone size: -
V gene: TRBV18
J gene: TRBJ2-5
CDR3 protein: CASSPSETQYF
CDR3 DNA: TGTGCCAGCTCACCAAGCGAGACCCAGTACTTC

D gene: TRBD1
CDR3 length: 15
clone size: -
V gene: TRBV19
J gene: TRBJ2-7
CDR3 protein: CASSAWDRQSYEQYF
CDR3 DNA: TGTGCCAGTAGTGCCTGGGACAGGCAATCCTACGAGCAGTACTTC

D gene: -
CDR3 length: 15
clone size: -
V gene: TRBV9
J gene: TRBJ1-3
CDR3 protein: CASSVGYTSGNTIYF
CDR3 DNA: TGTGCCAGCAGCGTAGGGTACACCTCTGGAAACACCATATATTTT

D gene: TRBD2
CDR3 length: 16
clone size: -
V gene: TRBV7-3
J gene: TRBJ2-3
CDR3 protein: CASAEGLAHSTDTQYF
CDR3 DNA: TGTGCCAGCGCTGAAGGACTAGCCCATAGCACAGATACGCAGTATTTT

D gene: -
CDR3 length: 14
clone size: -
V gene: TRBV10-3
J gene: TRBJ1-1
CDR3 protein: CAISVQGGSTEAFF
CDR3 DNA: TGTGCCATCAGTGTTCAGGGAGGGAGCACTGAAGCTTTCTTT